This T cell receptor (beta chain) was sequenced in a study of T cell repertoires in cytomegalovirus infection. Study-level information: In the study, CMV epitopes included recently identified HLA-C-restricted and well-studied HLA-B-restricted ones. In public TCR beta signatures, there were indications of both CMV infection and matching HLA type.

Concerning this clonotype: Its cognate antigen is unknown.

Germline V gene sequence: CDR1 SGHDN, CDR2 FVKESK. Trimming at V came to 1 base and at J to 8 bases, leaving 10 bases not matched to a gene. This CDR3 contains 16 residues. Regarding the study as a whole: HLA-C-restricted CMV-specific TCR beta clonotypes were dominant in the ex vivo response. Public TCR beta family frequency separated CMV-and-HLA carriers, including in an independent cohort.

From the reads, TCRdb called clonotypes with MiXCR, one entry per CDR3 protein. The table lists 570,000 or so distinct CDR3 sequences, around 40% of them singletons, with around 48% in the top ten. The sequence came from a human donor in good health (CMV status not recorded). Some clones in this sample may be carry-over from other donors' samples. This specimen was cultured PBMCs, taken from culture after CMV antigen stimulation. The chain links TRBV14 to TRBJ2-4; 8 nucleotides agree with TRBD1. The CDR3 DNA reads TGTGCCAGCAGCCAAGTGATGGGACAGGAAGGGGACATTCAGTACTTC. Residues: CASSQVMGQEGDIQYF.